The clone carrying this T cell receptor beta chain has a handful of counts. The antigen is undetermined. Presence of unique molecular identifiers characterized the TCR beta cDNA libraries. A population of about 0.95 to 10 million T cells gave rise to roughly 0.5 million cDNA molecules. TCRdb re-called the PCR reads with MiXCR, one entry per CDR3 protein. The sample lists about 680,000 distinct CDR3 sequences; 59% were seen once. The entry originates in a study of post-analysis software for immune sequencing data. Study overall: Several disease courses (relapsing-remitting, secondary progressive and progressive-relapsing) of multiple sclerosis were included.

Study-level results: The normalized Chao1 diversity of multiple sclerosis patients was significantly lower than that of controls. Four or five TRBV segments were more frequent in patients than controls; TRBV5-6, TRBV5-1 and TRBV20-1 belonged to this group.

Germline V gene data show CDR1 as SQVTM and CDR2 as ANQGSEA. The ends were cut back, 7 bases at V and 2 bases at J, with 8 bases in the middle. The CDR3 length is 11 residues. This chain uses TRBV29-1 with TRBJ2-5; D is perhaps TRBD2 (5 bases). This clonotype was obtained from a girl aged 2 to 9 with multiple sclerosis. The sequencing input was blood. The CDR3: CSGAEQETQYF. In DNA, the CDR3 is TGCAGCGGAGCGGAACAAGAGACCCAGTACTTC. Together with reference TRBV29-1 and TRBJ2-5, the CDR3 gives the full variable domain: SAVISQKPSRDICQRGTSLTIQCQVDSQVTMMFWYRQQPGQSLTLIATANQGSEATYESGFVIDKFPISRPNLTFSTLTVSNMSPEDSSIYLCSGAEQETQYFGPGTRLLVL.